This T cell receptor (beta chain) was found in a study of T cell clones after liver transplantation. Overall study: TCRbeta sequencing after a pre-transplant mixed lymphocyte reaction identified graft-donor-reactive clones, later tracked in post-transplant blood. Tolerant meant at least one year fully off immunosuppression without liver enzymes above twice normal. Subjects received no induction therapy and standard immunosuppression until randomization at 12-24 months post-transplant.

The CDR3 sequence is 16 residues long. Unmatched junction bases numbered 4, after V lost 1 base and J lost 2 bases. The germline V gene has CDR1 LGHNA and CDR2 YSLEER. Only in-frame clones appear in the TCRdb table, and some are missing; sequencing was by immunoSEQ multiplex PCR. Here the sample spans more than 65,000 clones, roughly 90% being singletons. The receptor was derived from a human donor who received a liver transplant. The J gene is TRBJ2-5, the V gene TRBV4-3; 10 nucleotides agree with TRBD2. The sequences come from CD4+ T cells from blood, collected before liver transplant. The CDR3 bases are TGCGCCAGCAGCCAAGGGACTAGCGGTTTACAAGAGACCCAGTACTTC. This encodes CASSQGTSGLQETQYF.